This TCR beta chain is drawn from a study of blood T cell repertoires in COVID-19. Germline V CDR1 and CDR2: LNHDA, SQIVND (reference sequence). The ends were cut back, 5 bases at V and 4 bases at J, with 9 bases in the middle. The CDR3 length is 13 residues. The repertoire was sequenced with immunoSEQ multiplex PCR; TCRdb's copy has only in-frame clones and lacks some. The table includes a few hundred thousand clones, 75% to 90% detected once. The specimen sequenced was peripheral blood. This sequence originates from a middle-aged woman who had recovered from COVID-19. The chain recombines TRBV19 with TRBJ1-5, with D hard to call. The CDR3 bases are TGTGCCAGTAGTGGTCAGTTTAATCAGCCCCAGCATTTT. Amino acid sequence: CASSGQFNQPQHF. Supplemented by reference TRBV19 and TRBJ1-5, the full variable domain reads DGGITQSPKYLFRKEGQNVTLSCEQNLNHDAMYWYRQDPGQGLRLIYYSQIVNDFQKGDIAEGYSVSREKKESFPLTVTSAQKNPTAFYLCASSGQFNQPQHFGDGTRLSIL.